Below, 32 T cell receptor beta chains from the same sample are listed, as sequenced in a study of cytomegalovirus exposure and HLA in healthy donors. Primers for the PCR totalled 60 Vbeta and 13 Jbeta. Profiled with immunoSEQ multiplex PCR; TCRdb holds only in-frame clones, not every one. Here the sample spans about 93,000 clones, about 78% being singletons. Sequencing was carried out using PBMCs. These receptor sequences come from a woman aged 40-49 years in good health and CMV-seronegative.

The V and J genes are TRBV6-1 and TRBJ2-7, with D possibly being TRBD2 (7 bases). From germline, CDR1 is MNHNS and CDR2 SASEGT. V shed 6 bases and J shed 5 bases, with 14 bases lying between them. CDR3 length: 13 amino acids. CDR3 in amino acids: CASRTPGGHEQYF. CDR3 DNA sequence: TGTGCCAGCAGGACCCCGGGGGGCCACGAGCAGTACTTC.

This clone appeared a few times. The rearrangement links TRBV5-1 to TRBJ2-7; D perhaps matches TRBD2 (5 bases). In germline, CDR1 is SGHRS, CDR2 YFSETQ. CDR3 length equals 13 residues. With 2 bases removed from V and 3 bases from J, the gap between germline ends came to 9 bases. CDR3 in DNA: TGCGCCAGCAGCTTACTCGGGAACTACGAGCAGTACTTC. Translating gives CASSLLGNYEQYF.

This rearrangement joins TRBV28 to TRBJ2-7; D possibly corresponds to TRBD1 (6 bases). From germline, CDR1 is MDHEN and CDR2 SYDVKM. Trimming stripped 3 bases from V and 12 bases from J, with 15 bases between. This CDR3 is built from 12 residues. The DNA for the CDR3 is TGTGCCAGCAGTTTTTGGGGTCAGGGGTGGTACTTC. Translated, it gives CASSFWGQGWYF.

The CDR3 sequence is CASSIKGDTQYF. The CDR3 bases are TGTGCCAGTAGTATTAAGGGGGATACGCAGTATTTT. The chain combines TRBV19 with TRBJ2-3; D may be TRBD1 (5 bases). V was clipped by 3 bases and J by 6 bases, with 7 bases between them. CDR1 LNHDA and CDR2 SQIVND come from the germline V gene (reference sequence). The CDR3 is made up of 12 amino acids.

V usage is TRBV6-1 and J usage is TRBJ2-2, with D unclear. The CDR3 loop spans 14 amino acids. Looked up from germline, CDR1 is MNHNS and CDR2 is SASEGT. V was shortened by 6 bases and J by 0 bases, with 8 bases between the two germline ends. The CDR3 is CASRQSSNTGELFF. CDR3 DNA sequence: TGTGCCAGCAGACAGAGTTCGAACACCGGGGAGCTGTTTTTT.

The sample holds one count of this clone. The rearrangement uses TRBV28 and TRBJ1-2; tentatively, D is TRBD1 (5 bases). Per germline, CDR1 MDHEN and CDR2 SYDVKM. The CDR3 has 15 amino acids. The V end was cut by 5 bases, the J end by 3 bases, with 16 bases between. The CDR3 is CASSPPFDSYYGYTF. DNA of the CDR3: TGTGCCAGCAGTCCCCCTTTTGACAGCTACTATGGCTACACCTTC.

V is TRBV4-3 and J is TRBJ2-7, with 9 nucleotides matching TRBD2. J lost 2 bases, V lost 1 base, and 3 bases had no gene match. In germline, CDR1 is LGHNA, CDR2 YSLEER. This CDR3 region has 15 residues. CDR3 in DNA: TGCGCCAGCAGCCAAGGGGCGGGAGGGGCCTACGAGCAGTACTTC. Its translation is CASSQGAGGAYEQYF.

This clone was recorded once. This chain uses TRBV29-1 with TRBJ2-5; TRBD1 agrees at 8 bases. Germline CDR1 SQVTM, CDR2 ANQGSEA. There are 14 residues in the CDR3. J lost 2 bases, V lost 6 bases, and 8 bases had no gene match. CDR3 region: CSVDGQGRQETQYF. The CDR3 DNA reads as TGCAGCGTGGATGGACAGGGCCGTCAAGAGACCCAGTACTTC.

This sequence joins TRBV10-2 and TRBJ2-5, with D possibly matching TRBD2 (5 bases). Trimming pared 6 bases from V and 2 bases from J, leaving 19 bases between. Germline loops: CDR1 WSHSY, CDR2 SAAADI. This CDR3 contains 16 residues. The CDR3 here is CASSPLRGSRQETQYF. CDR3 nucleotide sequence: TGCGCCAGCAGCCCCCTCCGAGGGAGTAGGCAAGAGACCCAGTACTTC.

A few counts support this clone. The genes are TRBV7-9 and TRBJ2-7; D perhaps matches TRBD2 (5 bases). The CDR3 totals 15 residues. Germline lookup yields CDR1 SEHNR and CDR2 FQNEAQ (reference sequence). The V and J ends lost 5 bases and 1 base respectively, with 15 bases between them. CDR3 in amino acids: CASSPLRTRSYEQYF. CDR3 DNA sequence: TGTGCCAGCAGCCCGCTGAGGACTCGATCCTACGAGCAGTACTTC.

The V and J genes are TRBV7-2 and TRBJ1-2; a possible D gene is TRBD1 (6 bases). Per germline, CDR1 SGHTA and CDR2 FQGNSA. This CDR3 spans 16 amino acids. Trimming took 1 base from V and 4 from J, leaving 16 bases between them. The CDR3 nucleotides read TGTGCCAGCAGCTTAGGAGTTTCGGGCAGGGGCTATGGCTACACCTTC. Residues: CASSLGVSGRGYGYTF. Based on the CDR3 plus reference TRBV7-2 and TRBJ1-2, the full variable domain is GAGVSQSPSNKVTEKGKDVELRCDPISGHTALYWYRQSLGQGLEFLIYFQGNSAPDKSGLPSDRFSAERTGGSVSTLTIQRTQQEDSAVYLCASSLGVSGRGYGYTFGSGTRLTVV.

The count of this clone is one. The rearrangement uses TRBV28 and TRBJ2-7; TRBD2 matches at 8 bases. Germline V gene data show CDR1 as MDHEN and CDR2 as SYDVKM. V was clipped by 2 bases and J by 7 bases; unmatched bases: 7. The CDR3 is 14 amino acids. CDR3 loop: CASSLTSGTGEQYF. The CDR3 coding sequence is TGTGCCAGCAGTTTAACTAGCGGTACGGGGGAGCAGTACTTC. Variable domain in full (rest from reference TRBV28 and TRBJ2-7): DVKVTQSSRYLVKRTGEKVFLECVQDMDHENMFWYRQDPGLGLRLIYFSYDVKMKEKGDIPEGYSVSREKKERFSLILESASTNQTSMYLCASSLTSGTGEQYFGPGTRLTVT.

This clone was counted a single time. The genes are TRBV7-9 and TRBJ2-2, with D tentatively TRBD2 (5 bases). Germline CDR1 reads SEHNR; CDR2 reads FQNEAQ (reference sequence). Trimming stripped 5 bases from V and 4 bases from J, with 14 bases between. CDR3 length equals 15 residues. The CDR3: CASSVRDYSTGELFF. The CDR3 nucleotides are TGTGCCAGCAGCGTCCGAGACTATTCCACCGGGGAGCTGTTTTTT.

The rearrangement uses TRBV4-1 and TRBJ1-6; 7 nucleotides align to TRBD1. CDR3 length: 16 residues. The trim removed 4 bases at V and 11 bases at J, leaving 14 bases unmatched. CDR1 is MGHRA and CDR2 is YSYEKL in the germline V gene. The CDR3 loop is CASSPQGTEVFPPLHF. The CDR3 coding sequence is TGCGCCAGCAGCCCACAAGGGACAGAAGTCTTCCCACCCCTCCACTTT.

The genes are TRBV19 and TRBJ2-7; 7 bases are shared with TRBD2. After removal of 1 base from V and 2 bases from J, the junction contained 8 bases not matched to a gene. Germline V gene sequence: CDR1 LNHDA, CDR2 SQIVND (reference sequence). The length of the CDR3 is 16 residues. CDR3 protein: CASSIGGGRPPYEQYF. The CDR3 DNA reads as TGTGCCAGTAGTATAGGTGGCGGGAGACCCCCCTACGAGCAGTACTTC.

This chain uses TRBV25-1 with TRBJ1-2, with TRBD1 matching over 8 bases. J gave up 6 bases and V 2 bases, and 14 bases lay outside the gene matches. Germline loops: CDR1 MGHDK, CDR2 SYGVNS. The CDR3 has 17 amino acids. CDR3 sequence reads: CASSELGIRGQADGYTF. CDR3 sequence (DNA): TGTGCCAGCAGTGAACTCGGAATTCGGGGACAGGCGGATGGCTACACCTTC.

CDR3 amino acids: CASSTRSGFWAGDYEQYF. As DNA, the CDR3 is TGTGCCAGTAGTACCCGGAGCGGCTTCTGGGCAGGAGATTACGAGCAGTACTTC. V usage is TRBV19 and J usage is TRBJ2-7; tentatively, D is TRBD2 (5 bases). The CDR3 has 18 amino acids. The V gene's germline CDR1 is LNHDA and CDR2 SQIVND (reference sequence). V lost 4 bases, J lost 4 bases, and 26 bases lay in between.

The gene calls are TRBV18 and TRBJ2-6; maybe TRBD1 (6 bases). V lost 6 bases and J 1 base, leaving 16 bases between the germline ends. Germline lookup yields CDR1 KGHSH and CDR2 LQKENI. The CDR3 runs 17 residues. The CDR3 region is CASSPWGTGSGANVLTF. CDR3 coding DNA: TGTGCCAGCTCGCCCTGGGGCACAGGGTCTGGGGCCAACGTCCTGACTTTC.

This chain connects TRBV5-1 to TRBJ1-5; a weak D match, TRBD1 (5 bases). Trimming shortened V by 0 bases and J by 6 bases, and 13 bases separated the two germline ends. Germline V gene lookup returns CDR1 SGHRS and CDR2 YFSETQ. The CDR3 extends over 15 amino acids. The CDR3 DNA is TGCGCCAGCAGCTTGGAGCCGGGGGTGGGTCAGCCCCAGCATTTT. This encodes CASSLEPGVGQPQHF.

This chain links TRBV28 with TRBJ2-5, with D possibly being TRBD2 (7 bases). The V gene lost 8 bases and the J gene lost 14 bases, with 21 bases spanning the gap. The CDR3 spans 12 residues. CDR1 is MDHEN, CDR2 SYDVKM, per germline. The CDR3 DNA reads as TGTGCCAGCCGGGACCCGGGGCGGGGGCTCTACTTC. Protein product: CASRDPGRGLYF.

The V gene is TRBV7-8, the J gene TRBJ2-5, with 13 positions matching TRBD2. The J segment lost 1 base and the V segment lost 1 base, leaving 3 bases of the junction unmatched. This CDR3 is 17 amino acids long. Germline loops: CDR1 SGHVS, CDR2 FQNEAQ. CDR3 sequence: CASSLDRLAGGQETQYF. Here the CDR3 DNA reads TGTGCCAGCAGCTTAGACCGACTAGCGGGAGGCCAAGAGACCCAGTACTTC.

The gene calls are TRBV5-1 and TRBJ1-1, with D possibly TRBD1 on 5 matching bases. The V and J ends lost 7 bases and 1 base respectively, with 14 bases between them. The CDR3 length is 14 residues. The germline gives CDR1 SGHRS, CDR2 YFSETQ. The CDR3 DNA is TGCGCCAGCTCCGCCGGGGGAGGGAACACTGAAGCTTTCTTT. It specifies CASSAGGGNTEAFF.

The rearrangement joins TRBV2 to TRBJ2-3; D is unresolved. Germline V gene data show CDR1 as SNHLY and CDR2 as FYNNEI. V was cut by 6 bases and J by 2 bases, with 3 bases left in between. The CDR3 loop spans 11 amino acids. The CDR3 region has the DNA TGTGCCAGCAGCGTCACAGATACGCAGTATTTT. This gives the protein CASSVTDTQYF.

This clone has just a few counts. This chain connects TRBV30 to TRBJ1-1; 7 nucleotides line up with TRBD1. Germline lookup yields CDR1 GTSNPN and CDR2 SVGIG (reference sequence). This CDR3 comprises 13 residues. The junction had 2 bases not matched to a gene; V was cut back by 4 bases and J by 0 bases. CDR3 DNA sequence: TGTGCCTGGACCACAGGGGTGAACACTGAAGCTTTCTTT. Encoded protein: CAWTTGVNTEAFF.

The chain is built from TRBV28 and TRBJ2-7; 9 bases agree with TRBD2. In germline, CDR1 is MDHEN, CDR2 SYDVKM. Trimming took 5 bases from V and 3 from J; bases not matched to a gene: 8. CDR3 length: 15 amino acids. Here the CDR3 reads CASSPPLAGFYEQYF. The CDR3 bases are TGTGCCAGCAGTCCGCCTCTAGCGGGGTTCTACGAGCAGTACTTC.

This clone showed up just once. J is TRBJ2-1 and V is TRBV1; the DNA was not compared with TRBD2, the D call given in the table. TRBV1 is designated a pseudogene. The CDR3 loop spans 16 amino acids. CDR3 bases: TGCACCAGGACCCCCCCGGTAGGTGGGAGGTGTGGTGAGCAGTTCTTC. Its translation is CTRTPPVGGRCGEQFF.

This chain joins TRBV11-3 and TRBJ2-2, with 8 bases matching TRBD2. This CDR3 region has 14 residues. V lost 6 bases to trimming and J lost 3 bases; unmatched junction nucleotides: 3. CDR1 SGHNT and CDR2 YENEEA come from the germline V gene. CDR3 protein: CASRAGGDTGELFF. CDR3 bases: TGTGCCAGCAGGGCGGGAGGCGACACCGGGGAGCTGTTTTTT.

The J gene is TRBJ1-4, the V gene TRBV5-4, with D perhaps matching TRBD1 (5 bases). The CDR3 is made up of 15 amino acids. The germline V gene encodes CDR1 SGHNT and CDR2 YYREEE (reference sequence). The V and J ends lost 2 bases and 7 bases respectively, with 15 bases between them. The CDR3 region is CASSLSGARGEKLFF. Written as DNA, the CDR3 is TGTGCCAGCAGCTTATCTGGGGCGCGGGGTGAAAAACTGTTTTTT. The full variable domain, rest sourced from reference TRBV5-4 and TRBJ1-4, is ETGVTQSPTHLIKTRGQQVTLRCSSQSGHNTVSWYQQALGQGPQFIFQYYREEENGRGNFPPRFSGLQFPNYSSELNVNALELDDSALYLCASSLSGARGEKLFFGSGTQLSVL.

This clone appeared once. The rearrangement uses TRBV19 and TRBJ1-5; 7 bases agree with TRBD1. The CDR3 is 14 amino acids. In germline, CDR1 is LNHDA, CDR2 SQIVND (reference sequence). V lost 3 bases, J lost 4 bases, and 3 bases stayed unmatched. For the CDR3, the DNA is TGTGCCAGTAGTATTGGGACAGTTAATCAGCCCCAGCATTTT. Translated, it gives CASSIGTVNQPQHF.

The V and J genes are TRBV5-5 and TRBJ2-7, with D unclear. Deletions cut 6 bases from V and 1 base from J, with 17 bases between. The CDR3 runs to 15 residues. From germline, CDR1 is SGHKS and CDR2 YYEKEE (reference sequence). The CDR3 DNA reads TGTGCCAGCACCCCGACTCCGGCCAGATCCTACGAGCAGTACTTC. Its translation: CASTPTPARSYEQYF.

The chain couples TRBV11-2 to TRBJ2-6; 8 nucleotides line up with TRBD1. The CDR3 runs to 16 residues. The junction had 5 bases not matched to a gene; V was cut back by 5 bases and J by 2 bases. Germline V gene data show CDR1 as SGHAT and CDR2 as FQNNGV. CDR3 in amino acids: CASSGQGVPGANVLTF. CDR3 DNA: TGTGCCAGCAGCGGACAGGGTGTCCCTGGGGCCAACGTCCTGACTTTC.

This chain joins TRBV5-1 and TRBJ1-1, with 9 bases matching TRBD1. The trim removed 4 bases at V and 3 bases at J, leaving 7 bases unmatched. CDR1 is SGHRS and CDR2 is YFSETQ in the germline V gene. The CDR3 loop spans 15 amino acids. The CDR3 region is CASSRDRATYTEAFF. CDR3 sequence (DNA): TGCGCCAGCAGCCGGGACAGGGCAACGTACACTGAAGCTTTCTTT.